The 14 T cell receptor beta chains below all came from one sample that was sequenced in a study of T cell clusters in autoimmune cytopenias. TRB was amplified from around 0.25 ug of peripheral blood genomic DNA per sample. TRB rearrangements were amplified by touch-down multiplex PCR with mixed TRB-A/B primers. TCRdb re-called the multiplex PCR reads; one entry per CDR3 protein, DNA not given. The repertoire table contains a few thousand distinct CDR3 sequences. Separately, the same data were catalogued under a study of T cell repertoires in aging, cancer and after chemotherapy.

Input material: peripheral blood. The receptors were sampled from a human donor in good health.

The V and J genes are TRBV6-2 or TRBV6-3 and TRBJ1-2; TCRdb's D call of TRBD1 is untestable without DNA. CDR3 length: 14 residues. Germline values: CDR1 MNHEY, CDR2 SVGEGT. The CDR3: CASIPGQSIYGYTF.

In terms of frequency, this clonotype is medium-sized. V gene TRBV6-2 or TRBV6-3 combines with J gene TRBJ2-5; as DNA is missing, the TRBD1 call by TCRdb cannot be tested. There are 13 residues in the CDR3. The germline V gene has CDR1 MNHEY and CDR2 SVGEGT. Here the CDR3 reads CASSYDSKETQYF.

The V and J genes are TRBV9 and TRBJ2-2; TCRdb outputs TRBD2, but without DNA this stays unchecked. This CDR3 has 15 residues. Germline V gene sequence: CDR1 SGDLS, CDR2 YYNGEE. This CDR3 is CASSVSSQNTGELFF.

The chain carries TRBV7-2 and TRBJ2-3; TCRdb's assignment of TRBD1 cannot be checked, as there is no DNA. Germline-derived CDR1 and CDR2 are SGHTA and FQGNSA. This CDR3 comprises 14 residues. This chain's CDR3 is CASSNTGVLDTQYF.

This clonotype is medium-sized by frequency. The chain's CDR3 is CASRETHQETQYF. The rearrangement uses TRBV6-6 and TRBJ2-5. The CDR3 is 13 residues long. CDR1 and CDR2 from the germline V gene are MNHNY and SVGAGI (reference sequence).

The rearrangement uses TRBV6-4 and TRBJ1-2; TCRdb returns TRBD1, unconfirmable since there is no DNA. The CDR3 has 14 residues. Germline V lookup: CDR1 MRHNA, CDR2 SNTAGT. The CDR3 here is CASSATGDPYGYTF.

CDR3 protein: CASSPQGVSVGGAGTQYF. J is TRBJ2-5 and V is TRBV5-1; absent DNA, TCRdb's TRBD2 call cannot be checked. The CDR3 has 18 residues. Germline values: CDR1 SGHRS, CDR2 YFSETQ.

Its frequency marks this clonotype as medium-sized. V gene TRBV12-3 or TRBV12-4 combines with J gene TRBJ1-4. The CDR3 contains 14 residues. Here the CDR3 reads CASSLAGRDPKLFF.

V is TRBV6-4 and J is TRBJ2-2; as DNA is missing, the TRBD1 call by TCRdb cannot be tested. Germline V gives CDR1 MRHNA, CDR2 SNTAGT. The CDR3 extends over 14 amino acids. Here the CDR3 reads CASSGTGGSGELFF.

Considering frequency, this clonotype is medium-sized. The V call is TRBV6-6, the J call TRBJ2-3; TCRdb's D call, TRBD1, is unchecked because there is no DNA. Germline V lookup: CDR1 MNHNY, CDR2 SVGAGI (reference sequence). The CDR3 consists of 14 residues. The CDR3 reads CASSRPGEADTQYF.

This rearrangement joins TRBV5-6 to TRBJ1-3; TCRdb outputs TRBD1, but without DNA this stays unchecked. Germline lookup yields CDR1 SGHDT and CDR2 YYEEEE. This CDR3 has 14 amino acids. CDR3 sequence: CASSLTGSGNTIYF.

This clonotype registers medium-sized (0.01 to 0.1%) by frequency. This rearrangement joins TRBV19 to TRBJ1-5; TCRdb picks TRBD1, but there is no DNA to check that call. The length of the CDR3 is 14 residues. In germline, CDR1 is LNHDA, CDR2 SQIVND (reference sequence). This CDR3 is CASSIRQGYQPQHF.

The CDR3 reads CASSFRPRTVTSGANVLTF. This chain uses TRBV5-1 with TRBJ2-6; with no DNA, the TCRdb D assignment of TRBD1 cannot be verified. Germline assignment: CDR1 SGHRS and CDR2 YFSETQ. The CDR3 runs 19 residues.

This clonotype is labeled medium-sized based on frequency. The rearrangement links TRBV15 to TRBJ2-3. CDR3 length: 14 amino acids. Germline V CDR1 and CDR2: LNHNV, YYDKDF (reference sequence). CDR3: CATRPGSSTDTQYF.